These 3 T cell receptor beta chains came from one sample sequenced in a study of regulatory T cells in long-lasting Graves disease. The time point here: newly diagnosed GD, antithyroid drugs for less than 3 months. PBMC-derived RNA was used for the TCR library. Arm-PCR of CDR3 regions and iRepertoire HTBI primers were the basis on which TCR beta libraries were built. A single record per CDR3 protein comes from TCRdb applying MiXCR to the multiplex PCR reads. Here the sample spans 350,000 to 550,000 distinct CDR3 sequences, more than 12% being singletons. These same data were also listed under a study on T cells in Graves' hyperthyroidism and ophthalmopathy.

Sequences were derived from peripheral blood mononuclear cells (PBMCs), sampled at new diagnosis, from a patient treated with antithyroid drugs. The receptors derive from a woman younger than 45 with Graves disease.

This clonotype has at least ten counts. The rearrangement links TRBV20-1 to TRBJ2-3, with D uncertain. The V gene lost 0 bases and the J gene lost 4 bases, with 20 bases spanning the gap. CDR3 length: 17 amino acids. Germline V gene data show CDR1 as DFQATT and CDR2 as SNEGSKA (reference sequence). The CDR3 sequence: CSARDQRITQFADTQYF. DNA for the CDR3: TGCAGTGCTAGAGATCAGAGGATTACTCAATTTGCAGATACGCAGTATTTT.

This clonotype was seen at least ten times. The gene calls are TRBV12-3 or TRBV12-4 and TRBJ1-2; TRBD1 matches at 10 bases. CDR3 size: 15 residues. J lost 8 bases, V lost 5 bases, and 11 bases had no gene match. The CDR3 protein is CASSPPGTGDIGYTF. Here the CDR3 DNA reads TGTGCCAGCAGTCCCCCCGGGACAGGGGATATAGGCTACACCTTC.

There are many counts of this clonotype. The genes are TRBV11-3 and TRBJ1-2; no clear D. Trimming shortened V by 6 bases and J by 7 bases, and 18 bases separated the two germline ends. This CDR3 region has 14 residues. Germline V gene data show CDR1 as SGHNT and CDR2 as YENEEA. Written as DNA, the CDR3 is TGTGCCAGCAGGGATGGCGGGCTCGGTGGTGGCTACACCTTC. Translated: CASRDGGLGGGYTF.